These T cell receptor beta chains were read from a single sample in a study of glioma-infiltrating T cells after dendritic cell vaccination. Sequencing was performed with immunoSEQ multiplex PCR; in TCRdb, only in-frame clones are kept and a portion is missing. Found here are about 73,000 clones, over 70% of them singletons; the top ten hold under 2.5%. The specimen comprised blood, sampled before dendritic cell vaccination. The source is a human donor with glioblastoma. Each CDR3 is given with its conserved first and last residue. A D gene is named only where the DNA matches it firmly. Only some rows state a clone size, as once, few, many or a class for expanded clones.

TRBV9	TRBD1	.	TRBJ2-1	16	TGTGCCAGCAGCGTAGAAGGGACAGGGACTTTGGATGAGCAGTTCTTC	CASSVEGTGTLDEQFF
TRBV19	TRBD2	.	TRBJ2-1	18	TGTGCCAGTAGTTCGTCCGGGACTAGCGGGGGGCGGCACAATGAGCAGTTCTTC	CASSSSGTSGGRHNEQFF
TRBV9	TRBD1	.	TRBJ2-7	16	TGTGCCAGCAGCCCCCATACAGGGGGCCTCTTCTACGAGCAGTACTTC	CASSPHTGGLFYEQYF
TRBV5-4	.	.	TRBJ1-1	15	TGTGCCAGCACCCTTTCCCAGGGCCTGAACACTGAAGCTTTCTTT	CASTLSQGLNTEAFF
TRBV5-1	TRBD1	.	TRBJ1-1	15	TGCGCCAGCAGCCTTTACAGGGGGCCAGTCACTGAAGCTTTCTTT	CASSLYRGPVTEAFF
TRBV6-5	.	.	TRBJ1-2	14	TGTGCCAGCAGTTACTCGGTAGAATACTATGGCTACACCTTC	CASSYSVEYYGYTF
TRBV19	.	once	TRBJ2-5	14	TGTGCCAGTAGTATAAACAGGGATGTCGGGGACCAGTACTTC	CASSINRDVGDQYF
TRBV6-5	.	.	TRBJ1-1	12	TGTGCCAGCCGGGGTTCGTACACTGAAGCTTTCTTT	CASRGSYTEAFF
TRBV28	TRBD1	.	TRBJ2-7	15	TGTGCCAGCAGTTTAAGACAGGGGAACTCCTACGAGCAGTACTTC	CASSLRQGNSYEQYF
TRBV7-2	.	once	TRBJ2-2	14	TGTGCCAGCAAACGGGAGAGGGTTGGTGGGGAGCTGTTTTTT	CASKRERVGGELFF
TRBV6-1	.	.	TRBJ2-5	13	TGTGCCAGTACCCGACTGGGGGGAGAGACCCAGTACTTC	CASTRLGGETQYF
TRBV9	TRBD1	.	TRBJ2-5	15	TGTGCCAGCAGCACCTACAGGGGTGGTATGGAGACCCAGTACTTC	CASSTYRGGMETQYF
TRBV5-4	.	.	TRBJ1-3	16	TGTGCCAGCAGCGTAACAAGCTGGAGCTCTGGAAACACCATATATTTT	CASSVTSWSSGNTIYF
TRBV7-6	TRBD1	.	TRBJ1-1	14	TGTGCCAGCAGCTCAGGGGACAGCTGGACTGAAGCTTTCTTT	CASSSGDSWTEAFF
TRBV7-2	.	.	TRBJ2-1	13	TGTGCCAGCAGCTTAACTAGAAACAATGAGCAGTTCTTC	CASSLTRNNEQFF
TRBV6-5	TRBD1	.	TRBJ1-2	15	TGTGCCAGCAGTTACTCACGGCAGGGGGCATTTGGCTACACCTTC	CASSYSRQGAFGYTF
TRBV2	TRBD1	.	TRBJ2-2	15	TGTGCCAGCAGGAGGACAGGGGATCACACCGGGGAGCTGTTTTTT	CASRRTGDHTGELFF